The source of this T cell receptor (beta chain) is a study of cytomegalovirus exposure and HLA in healthy donors. Whole-study findings and limits: Available immune exposure information was restricted to CMV serostatus only.

Primers included in the PCR were 60 Vbeta and 13 Jbeta primers. Sequencing was performed with immunoSEQ multiplex PCR; in TCRdb, only in-frame clones are kept and a portion is missing. The sample lists some 140,000 clones, more than 60% seen once, with around 3.6% in the top ten. CDR1 and CDR2 from the germline V gene are SGDLS and YYNGEE. Trimming took 4 bases from V and 3 from J, leaving 16 bases between them. This CDR3 region has 15 residues. About this clone itself: Its antigen is currently unknown.

The specimen was PBMCs. This sequence joins TRBV9 and TRBJ2-5; D is perhaps TRBD1 (7 bases). The sequence derives from a woman in her 40s in good health and CMV-seronegative. The CDR3 DNA follows: TGTGCCAGCAGCCCCCCCGCAGGGGGGAAAGAGACCCAGTACTTC. The encoded protein is CASSPPAGGKETQYF.